This T cell receptor (beta chain) appears in the sequencing data of a study of blood T cell repertoires in COVID-19. Here immunoSEQ multiplex PCR was the method, and the copy in TCRdb shows in-frame clones only, minus some. The sample records about 59,000 clones, about 70% being singletons. This clone was picked up many times. The CDR3 length is 14 residues. V lost 6 bases and J lost 4, with 13 bases in between. From germline, CDR1 is SNHLY and CDR2 FYNNEI. The sequencing input was peripheral blood. V gene TRBV2 combines with J gene TRBJ2-1; no clear D gene. This clonotype originated in a woman in her forties or fifties with active or convalescent COVID-19. The CDR3 loop reads CASSSTAVYNEQFF. As DNA, the CDR3 is TGTGCCAGCAGCTCTACTGCGGTTTACAATGAGCAGTTCTTC. The full variable domain, rest sourced from reference TRBV2 and TRBJ2-1, is EPEVTQTPSHQVTQMGQEVILRCVPISNHLYFYWYRQILGQKVEFLVSFYNNEISEKSEIFDDQFSVERPDGSNFTLKIRSTKLEDSAMYFCASSSTAVYNEQFFGPGTRLTVL.